The sequence of this T cell receptor (beta chain) was determined in a study of shared clonotypes between healthy human individuals. For each subset, genomic DNA was distributed in equal portions over several immunoSEQ plates. The table came from immunoSEQ multiplex PCR; TCRdb's copy has only in-frame clones and leaves some out. The sample yields more than 450,000 clones, 79% seen once. CDR3 length: 15 residues. Looked up from germline, CDR1 is SSHAT and CDR2 is FNYEAQ (reference sequence). Healthy HIV-negative adults without recent acute infections or vaccinations served as donors. On this clone itself: At one end, the junction sequence differs from germline, possibly due to a read error.

The TCR was taken from a woman between 40 and 55 years old in good health. Some clones in this sample may be carry-over from other donors' samples. The material sequenced was PBMCs. This chain links TRBV7-7 with TRBJ2-1; 8 positions agree with TRBD2. The CDR3 sequence is CASSLGREGPCEQFF. The CDR3 DNA reads TGTGCTAGCAGCTTGGGTCGGGAGGGCCCTTGTGAGCAGTTCTTC.